A selection of T cell receptor beta chains follows, all from one sample in a study of identical twins. TCRdb ran MiXCR on the 5' RACE reads and lists one entry per CDR3 protein. Of about 290,000 distinct CDR3 sequences in the sample, 8% to 9.5% were seen once. The sample was also linked to a second study, of yellow fever vaccine responses in identical twins.

Material for sequencing was CD8+ T cells sorted from blood. The receptor set was obtained from a woman younger than 30 in good health. CDR3s include the opening cysteine and the closing phenylalanine or tryptophan. Each record gives: CDR3 length, clone size, D gene, V gene, J gene, CDR3 protein, CDR3 DNA. A D gene is named only where the DNA matches it firmly. Clone sizes are given selectively: once, few, many, or a class where the clone is expanded.

16	NA	TRBD1	TRBV7-9	TRBJ1-1	CASSALTGGRGTEAFF	TGTGCCAGCAGCGCCCTCACAGGGGGCCGGGGCACTGAAGCTTTCTTT
15	many	TRBD1	TRBV7-9	TRBJ2-7	CASSPTGTGNYEQYF	TGTGCCAGCAGCCCGACGGGGACAGGGAACTACGAGCAGTACTTC
14	NA	NA	TRBV10-1	TRBJ1-3	CASIGQDKGNTIYF	TGCGCCAGCATCGGCCAGGACAAGGGAAACACCATATATTTT
15	few	NA	TRBV7-9	TRBJ1-1	CASSLLGALNTEAFF	TGTGCCAGCAGCTTACTCGGAGCCCTGAACACTGAAGCTTTCTTT
12	many	NA	TRBV29-1	TRBJ1-2	CSVVGEGDGYTF	TGCAGCGTTGTGGGTGAAGGGGATGGCTACACCTTC
15	many	TRBD1	TRBV7-9	TRBJ2-1	CASSEGQGVLNEQFF	TGTGCCAGCAGCGAGGGACAGGGAGTGCTCAATGAGCAGTTCTTC
14	few	NA	TRBV29-1	TRBJ2-7	CSVLQETDSYEQYF	TGCAGCGTTTTGCAGGAGACAGATTCCTACGAGCAGTACTTC
18	NA	TRBD2	TRBV2	TRBJ2-1	CAFCVRWNEAGGGNEQFF	TGTGCCTTCTGTGTTAGGTGGAATGAAGCGGGGGGGGGAAATGAGCAGTTCTTC
15	NA	NA	TRBV28	TRBJ2-5	CASSLFIRNQETQYF	TGTGCCAGCAGTTTATTTATCCGAAATCAAGAGACCCAGTACTTC
16	few	NA	TRBV20-1	TRBJ2-7	CCARDFAGPLNYEQYF	TGCTGTGCTAGAGATTTCGCCGGCCCCCTAAACTACGAGCAGTACTTC
13	many	NA	TRBV28	TRBJ2-3	CASKDRYLSGQYF	TGTGCCAGCAAAGACAGATACTTGAGTGGGCAGTATTTT
18	many	TRBD1	TRBV28	TRBJ2-3	CASSLGEGQGRSTDTQYF	TGTGCCAGCAGTTTAGGCGAGGGACAGGGGAGGAGCACAGATACGCAGTATTTT
14	NA	NA	TRBV29-1	TRBJ2-7	CSVPGESGNYEQYF	TGCAGCGTCCCTGGAGAGTCAGGAAACTACGAGCAGTACTTC
19	NA	TRBD2	TRBV9	TRBJ2-6	CASSLRTSGVLSGANVLTF	TGTGCCAGCAGCCTACGGACTAGCGGGGTACTCTCTGGGGCCAACGTCCTGACTTTC
13	many	TRBD1	TRBV4-3	TRBJ2-1	CASSQYRGGEQFF	TGCGCCAGCAGCCAGTACAGGGGTGGGGAGCAGTTCTTC
15	few	NA	TRBV12-3/TRBV12-4	TRBJ2-3	CASRPDYDRTDTQYF	TGTGCCAGCAGACCGGATTATGACCGCACAGATACGCAGTATTTT
16	few	TRBD2	TRBV12-5	TRBJ2-3	CASGPGFGGVQAMQYF	TGTGCTAGTGGTCCCGGGTTTGGGGGGGTTCAAGCGATGCAGTATTTT
15	many	NA	TRBV5-6	TRBJ1-5	CASSLVAAGNQPQHF	TGTGCCAGCAGCTTGGTGGCGGCAGGCAATCAGCCCCAGCATTTT
21	few	NA	TRBV12-3/TRBV12-4	TRBJ2-4	CASSFHRGVRSVILTKNIQYF	TGTGCCAGCAGTTTCCACCGTGGAGTCCGTTCGGTGATTCTGACCAAAAACATTCAGTACTTC
15	many	TRBD2	TRBV10-3	TRBJ2-1	CAISSGTSVDNEQFF	TGTGCCATCAGTTCCGGGACTAGCGTAGACAATGAGCAGTTCTTC
18	few	TRBD1	TRBV7-2	TRBJ1-3	CASSLNESHRGVRNTIYF	TGTGCCAGCAGCTTAAACGAGAGTCACAGGGGCGTTAGAAACACCATATATTTT
17	NA	NA	TRBV6-1	TRBJ2-2	CASRLTGQWGNPGELFF	TGTGCCAGCAGACTAACAGGGCAATGGGGGAATCCCGGGGAGCTGTTTTTT
16	many	NA	TRBV27	TRBJ1-2	CASSFLLQGLYYGYTF	TGTGCCAGCAGTTTCCTGTTACAGGGCCTTTACTATGGCTACACCTTC
14	few	TRBD1	TRBV5-1	TRBJ2-1	CASSLGQAYNEQFF	TGCGCCAGCAGCCTGGGACAGGCTTACAATGAGCAGTTCTTC
14	many	NA	TRBV4-1	TRBJ2-2	CASSQAGGPGELFF	TGCGCCAGCAGCCAAGCCGGGGGGCCCGGGGAGCTGTTTTTT
14	few	TRBD1	TRBV28	TRBJ1-2	CASSNRQGAGGYTF	TGTGCCAGCAGTAACCGACAGGGGGCGGGGGGCTACACCTTC
16	many	NA	TRBV20-1	TRBJ1-2	CSARDLFSETEGSYTF	TGCAGTGCTAGAGATCTCTTTAGCGAGACAGAAGGATCCTACACCTTC
13	NA	NA	TRBV5-1	TRBJ1-5	CASSLESGQPQHF	TGCGCCAGCAGCTTGGAGTCAGGGCAGCCCCAGCATTTT
13	NA	NA	TRBV29-1	TRBJ2-1	CSVIGRQYNEQFF	TGCAGCGTTATTGGACGCCAATACAATGAGCAGTTCTTC
17	NA	NA	TRBV18	TRBJ2-1	CASSPLSGGRPGNEQFF	TGTGCCAGCTCACCACTTTCCGGGGGGCGCCCCGGTAATGAGCAGTTCTTC
17	few	NA	TRBV14	TRBJ1-2	CASSQDSFTGRAYGYTF	TGTGCCAGCAGCCAAGATTCTTTTACAGGACGAGCCTATGGCTACACCTTC
16	NA	TRBD2	TRBV9	TRBJ2-3	CASSTSGGDPTDTQYF	TGTGCCAGCAGCACTAGCGGGGGCGACCCCACAGATACGCAGTATTTT
14	NA	TRBD2	TRBV28	TRBJ2-7	CASSPNRLAGEQYF	TGTGCCAGCAGTCCCAATCGGCTAGCGGGAGAGCAGTACTTC
15	few	NA	TRBV4-3	TRBJ2-1	CASSQDPASFDEQFF	TGCGCCAGCAGCCAAGATCCCGCTAGCTTCGATGAGCAGTTCTTC
17	many	NA	TRBV7-8	TRBJ1-1	CASSLFSFGQLNTEAFF	TGTGCCAGCAGCTTATTTAGTTTCGGACAGCTGAACACTGAAGCTTTCTTT
17	many	NA	TRBV7-8	TRBJ2-1	CASRLVRAGGSYNEQFF	TGTGCCAGCAGACTAGTTAGAGCTGGGGGCTCCTACAATGAGCAGTTCTTC
16	NA	TRBD2	TRBV20-1	TRBJ2-3	CSAEIRTSGDTDTQYF	TGCAGTGCTGAGATACGGACTAGCGGGGACACAGATACGCAGTATTTT
14	few	NA	TRBV27	TRBJ2-5	CASSPLWDQETQYF	TGTGCCAGCAGCCCTCTGTGGGACCAAGAGACCCAGTACTTC
16	few	NA	TRBV3-1	TRBJ2-1	CASSQGRGRRYNEQFF	TGTGCCAGCAGCCAAGGGCGGGGGCGACGATACAATGAGCAGTTCTTC
13	few	NA	TRBV12-3/TRBV12-4	TRBJ1-1	CASSFGGLTEAFF	TGTGCCAGCAGTTTTGGGGGCTTGACTGAAGCTTTCTTT
13	many	NA	TRBV28	TRBJ2-6	CASSPSGANVLTF	TGTGCCAGCAGTCCCTCTGGGGCCAACGTCCTGACTTTC
15	few	NA	TRBV14	TRBJ2-7	CASSQSRGVRYEQYF	TGTGCCAGCAGCCAATCAAGGGGGGTGAGGTACGAGCAGTACTTC
13	many	NA	TRBV9	TRBJ2-7	CASSVQDSYEQYF	TGTGCCAGCAGCGTACAGGACTCCTACGAGCAGTACTTC
18	few	TRBD2	TRBV19	TRBJ2-3	CASSPLGLAGTSTDTQYF	TGTGCCAGTAGTCCTCTGGGACTAGCGGGGACTAGCACAGATACGCAGTATTTT
13	NA	NA	TRBV29-1	TRBJ2-2	CSVESGITGELFF	TGCAGCGTTGAATCCGGGATCACCGGGGAGCTGTTTTTT
16	NA	TRBD2	TRBV3-1	TRBJ2-3	CASSQGLAGATDTQYF	TGTGCCAGCAGCCAAGGACTAGCGGGGGCCACGGATACGCAGTATTTT
15	few	NA	TRBV19	TRBJ2-1	CASSILGGSYNEQFF	TGTGCCAGTAGTATTTTGGGCGGATCCTACAATGAGCAGTTCTTC
15	few	TRBD1	TRBV28	TRBJ1-5	CASSPDRGVHQPQHF	TGTGCCAGCAGTCCCGACAGGGGGGTCCATCAGCCCCAGCATTTT
14	few	NA	TRBV29-1	TRBJ1-2	CSVEWLDVGYGYTF	TGCAGCGTTGAATGGCTGGACGTGGGCTATGGCTACACCTTC
14	many	NA	TRBV6-4	TRBJ2-1	CASSGGREIHEQFF	TGTGCCAGCAGTGGTGGTCGGGAGATCCATGAGCAGTTCTTC
15	few	NA	TRBV7-9	TRBJ1-2	CASSLAPGVNYGYTF	TGTGCCAGCAGCTTAGCCCCAGGGGTGAACTATGGCTACACCTTC
15	NA	NA	TRBV21-1	TRBJ2-7	CASSTRRSTGVGQYF	TGTGCCAGCAGCACAAGGAGATCGACAGGAGTCGGTCAGTACTTC
12	NA	NA	TRBV20-1	TRBJ1-1	CSAPLMGRRAFF	TGCAGTGCTCCGCTAATGGGACGTAGAGCTTTCTTT
16	NA	TRBD2	TRBV12-3/TRBV12-4	TRBJ2-7	CASSRWTSGGDYEQYF	TGTGCCAGCAGCCGATGGACTAGCGGGGGGGATTACGAGCAGTACTTC